This entry concerns a single T cell receptor beta chain. This entry is derived from a study of OX40 agonist ivuxolimab in advanced cancers. As for the study in general: Ivuxolimab, which is an agonistic anti-OX40 (CD134) antibody, was administered to the patients. Cohort: approximately 79% men, mean age about 60, aged about 23 to 80.

Clones were read by immunoSEQ multiplex PCR, and TCRdb kept only the in-frame ones, dropping some. The repertoire holds tens of thousands of clones, with over 80% as singletons. Germline assignment: CDR1 SGHDT and CDR2 YYEEEE. V dropped 0 bases and J dropped 3; count of bases not matched to a gene: 6. The CDR3 sequence is 15 residues long. The sequencing here drew on CD4+ or CD8+ T cells sorted from blood, taken in a trial of the OX40 agonist ivuxolimab. This receptor was taken from an adult with an advanced solid tumor such as melanoma, head and neck, liver or kidney cancer. V is TRBV5-6 and J is TRBJ2-7; 7 positions agree with TRBD2. This CDR3 reads CASSLVVTSSYEQYF. CDR3 bases: TGTGCCAGCAGCTTGGTCGTGACTAGCAGCTACGAGCAGTACTTC.